The clone carrying this T cell receptor (beta chain) was observed a few times. Its antigen is undetermined. The CDR3 contains 17 residues. In germline, CDR1 is SEHNR, CDR2 FQNEAQ (reference sequence). Unmatched junction bases numbered 15, after V lost 5 bases and J lost 7 bases. This entry comes from a study of T cells in Graves' hyperthyroidism and ophthalmopathy. General study results and limits: The model forecast ophthalmopathy, anticipating it by a median about 7 months before onset.

TCR beta CDR3 regions were amplified from RNA. Researchers ran a first-round RT-PCR on the TCR CDR3 using the HTBI primer set. One entry per CDR3 protein, called by TCRdb with MiXCR from the multiplex PCR reads. The data show around 520,000 distinct CDR3 sequences, 12% to 15% seen once. Disease duration under 2 months; hyperthyroidism patients were aged 18 to 65. Not enrolled were patients with uncontrolled infection, other autoimmune disease, pregnancy or lactation. Clinical symptoms, serum thyroxine and TRAb, thyroid ultrasound and orbital computed tomography together formed the diagnostic basis. The sequence derives from a woman aged 40 to 55 with Graves' hyperthyroidism. Sequenced material: blood. The rearrangement links TRBV7-9 to TRBJ2-7, with 12 bases matching TRBD2. The CDR3 region is CASSRFRTSGNRGEQYF. CDR3 DNA sequence: TGTGCCAGCAGCCGATTCCGGACTAGCGGGAACCGGGGTGAGCAGTACTTC. The complete variable domain, with remaining parts taken from reference TRBV7-9 and TRBJ2-7, reads DTGVSQNPRHKITKRGQNVTFRCDPISEHNRLYWYRQTLGQGPEFLTYFQNEAQLEKSRLLSDRFSAERPKGSFSTLEIQRTEQGDSAMYLCASSRFRTSGNRGEQYFGPGTRLTVT.